These 17 T cell receptor beta chains originate from one sample sequenced in a study of blood T cell repertoires in COVID-19. TCRdb's table, derived via immunoSEQ multiplex PCR, lists solely in-frame clones and lacks some. The sample records 300,000 or so clones, about 83% being singletons. What was sequenced was peripheral blood. These receptors came from a woman aged 50 to 60 with acute or convalescent COVID-19.

The chain is built from TRBV2 and TRBJ2-1; possible D gene TRBD2, 5 bases. The germline V gene encodes CDR1 SNHLY and CDR2 FYNNEI. Trimming shortened V by 6 bases and J by 7 bases, and 13 bases separated the two germline ends. There are 13 residues in the CDR3. Here the CDR3 reads CASRPPEENEQFF. In DNA form, the CDR3 reads TGTGCCAGCAGGCCGCCGGAGGAAAATGAGCAGTTCTTC.

The chain is built from TRBV28 and TRBJ2-5, with TRBD1 as a possible D gene (5 bases). The CDR3 contains 13 residues. V lost 8 bases, J lost 5 bases, and 15 bases lay in between. Germline V gives CDR1 MDHEN, CDR2 SYDVKM. The CDR3 nucleotides are TGTGCCAGCGAGTTCCAGGGCTCGGAGACCCAGTACTTC. Residues: CASEFQGSETQYF.

The chain combines TRBV5-1 with TRBJ2-5; 8 positions agree with TRBD2. V trimming: 2 bases; J trimming: 2 bases; junction bases outside the gene matches: 20. The germline V gene encodes CDR1 SGHRS and CDR2 YFSETQ. CDR3 length: 20 amino acids. The CDR3 loop is CASSFGQRERGWRGQETQYF. The CDR3 nucleotides read TGCGCCAGCAGCTTTGGTCAGCGGGAGAGGGGGTGGAGGGGTCAAGAGACCCAGTACTTC.

The V call is TRBV18, the J call TRBJ2-3, with a weak D call TRBD2 (5 bases). Trimming shortened V by 4 bases and J by 0 bases, and 8 bases separated the two germline ends. Germline lookup yields CDR1 KGHSH and CDR2 LQKENI. The CDR3 sequence is 14 residues long. Here the CDR3 reads CASSRGSSTDTQYF. The DNA for the CDR3 is TGTGCCAGCTCACGAGGGAGCAGCACAGATACGCAGTATTTT.

The genes are TRBV19 and TRBJ1-2, with TRBD1 matching over 7 bases. In germline, CDR1 is LNHDA, CDR2 SQIVND (reference sequence). The CDR3 extends over 14 amino acids. V shed 7 bases and J 4 bases; nucleotides not matched to a gene: 9. Written as DNA, the CDR3 is TGTGCCAGTAACCGCAGGGGGGACTCCTATGGCTACACCTTC. Translated: CASNRRGDSYGYTF.

The chain uses TRBV7-2 and TRBJ1-4, with 7 bases identical to TRBD1. The CDR3 has 16 amino acids. The V segment lost 0 bases and the J segment 5 bases; nucleotides outside the gene matches: 6. Per germline, CDR1 SGHTA and CDR2 FQGNSA. CDR3 nucleotides: TGTGCCAGCAGCTTAGCGACCGGACAGGCAAATGAAAAACTGTTTTTT. Encoded protein: CASSLATGQANEKLFF.

The chain combines TRBV18 with TRBJ2-1, with 14 positions matching TRBD2. Looked up from germline, CDR1 is KGHSH and CDR2 is LQKENI. The length of the CDR3 is 20 residues. Germline trimming cut 1 base from V and 0 bases from J; bases unmatched to any gene: 8. The chain's CDR3 is CASSPRGTGTSGSSYNEQFF. The CDR3, as DNA: TGTGCCAGCTCACCACGGGGAACAGGGACTAGCGGGAGCTCCTACAATGAGCAGTTCTTC.

The chain couples TRBV6-2 or TRBV6-3 to TRBJ2-7, with TRBD2 matching over 9 bases. Losses at the gene ends were 2 bases for V and 0 bases for J; bases not matched to a gene: 14. CDR1 and CDR2 from the germline V gene are MNHEY and SVGEGT. This CDR3 contains 19 residues. The CDR3 spells CASSYPLDSGSKGSYEQYF. The CDR3 DNA reads as TGTGCCAGCAGTTACCCCCTGGATAGCGGGAGCAAGGGCTCCTACGAGCAGTACTTC.

The table lists this clone with a few counts. J is TRBJ2-5 and V is TRBV21-1; the table's D call, TRBD2, was not checked against the DNA. TRBV21-1 is given as a pseudogene. This CDR3 is 13 amino acids long. CDR3 loop: CASSSLRFETQYF. DNA of the CDR3: TGTGCCAGCAGCTCTCTAAGATTTGAGACCCAGTACTTC.

The V and J genes are TRBV6-1 and TRBJ2-3; maybe TRBD2 (5 bases). The germline CDR1 and CDR2 sequences are MNHNS and SASEGT. The V and J ends lost 1 base and 6 bases respectively, with 20 bases between them. The CDR3 is 17 residues long. CDR3 region: CASSEGLSRRGLDTQYF. Written as DNA, the CDR3 is TGTGCCAGCAGTGAAGGTCTCTCGCGGAGAGGGCTTGATACGCAGTATTTT.

The V call is TRBV19, the J call TRBJ2-7; 10 bases line up with TRBD2. The J segment lost 5 bases and the V segment lost 7 bases, leaving 8 bases of the junction unmatched. CDR3 length equals 14 residues. In germline, CDR1 is LNHDA, CDR2 SQIVND (reference sequence). CDR3 in amino acids: CASMGASGSHEQYF. CDR3 in DNA: TGTGCCAGTATGGGCGCTAGCGGGAGCCACGAGCAGTACTTC.

This rearrangement joins TRBV7-9 to TRBJ2-1, with D perhaps matching TRBD1 (6 bases). Germline V lookup: CDR1 SEHNR, CDR2 FQNEAQ (reference sequence). V lost 4 bases, J lost 10 bases, and 20 bases lay in between. This CDR3 comprises 15 residues. Here the CDR3 DNA reads TGTGCCAGCAGCTCCTGGGGGCAGGGTGATCAAGAGCAGTTCTTC. Encoded protein: CASSSWGQGDQEQFF.

V gene TRBV7-2 combines with J gene TRBJ2-3, with 8 bases that match TRBD2. The CDR3 loop spans 15 amino acids. Germline V gene sequence: CDR1 SGHTA, CDR2 FQGNSA. Losses at the gene ends were 6 bases for V and 1 base for J; bases not matched to a gene: 6. The CDR3 reads CASSRTSSRTDTQYF. The CDR3 coding sequence is TGTGCCAGCAGTAGGACTAGCAGCCGCACAGATACGCAGTATTTT.

The chain combines TRBV27 with TRBJ1-4; the match to TRBD1 covers 9 bases. The CDR3 has 17 residues. Germline CDR1 MNHEY, CDR2 SMNVEV (reference sequence). V was clipped by 6 bases and J by 8 bases; unmatched bases: 16. CDR3 sequence reads: CASSLAGTGIVGEKLFF. CDR3 in DNA: TGTGCCAGCAGCCTAGCCGGGACAGGGATCGTGGGGGAAAAACTGTTTTTT.

The chain has TRBV7-2 and TRBJ2-7; perhaps TRBD1 as D (6 bases). This CDR3 spans 15 amino acids. V was trimmed by 0 bases and J by 7 bases, leaving 16 bases between them. CDR1 and CDR2 (germline): SGHTA, FQGNSA. In DNA form, the CDR3 reads TGTGCCAGCAGCTTAGCGAGCCAGGGGCTAAGAGAGCAGTACTTC. Translation gives CASSLASQGLREQYF.

The CDR3: CASSPGRGDFSEQYF. The CDR3 DNA follows: TGTGCAAGTTCCCCGGGGCGAGGGGACTTCTCCGAGCAGTACTTC. This chain links TRBV12-2 with TRBJ2-7; the table's D call, TRBD2, has no DNA check behind it. TRBV12-2 has pseudogene status. This CDR3 spans 15 amino acids.

This clone showed up just once. The chain links TRBV7-3 to TRBJ2-1; TRBD1 matches at 8 bases. Trimming cost V 5 bases and J 10 bases; bases outside gene matches: 13. CDR3 length: 15 amino acids. CDR1 and CDR2 (germline): SGHTA, FQGTGA. CDR3 sequence: CASSADTDRGGEQFF. The CDR3 bases are TGTGCCAGCAGCGCCGACACCGACAGGGGCGGGGAGCAGTTCTTC.